This TCR beta chain was captured by sequencing in a study of cytomegalovirus exposure and HLA in healthy donors. Unrecorded immune exposures were likely, despite nominal health at sampling. The trim removed 0 bases at V and 4 bases at J, leaving 3 bases unmatched. The germline gives CDR1 SGHNT, CDR2 YENEEA. The CDR3 runs to 16 residues. A multiplex PCR was run with 60 Vbeta primers and 13 Jbeta primers. The repertoire was sequenced with immunoSEQ multiplex PCR; TCRdb's copy has only in-frame clones and lacks some. The table includes fewer than 110,000 clones, around three quarters detected once. Study-level results: A later analysis found most CMV-associated TCR beta chains apparently HLA-restricted. Excluded were some V segments that proved indistinguishable, including TRBV6-2 and TRBV6-3.

In the case of this clone: Its antigen is currently unknown.

Sequenced: PBMCs. The chain recombines TRBV11-3 with TRBJ2-1; 10 bases match TRBD1. The sequence was obtained from a male donor in good health and CMV-seronegative. This chain's CDR3 is CASSLEGTGAYNEQFF. CDR3 bases: TGTGCCAGCAGCTTAGAAGGGACAGGGGCGTACAATGAGCAGTTCTTC.